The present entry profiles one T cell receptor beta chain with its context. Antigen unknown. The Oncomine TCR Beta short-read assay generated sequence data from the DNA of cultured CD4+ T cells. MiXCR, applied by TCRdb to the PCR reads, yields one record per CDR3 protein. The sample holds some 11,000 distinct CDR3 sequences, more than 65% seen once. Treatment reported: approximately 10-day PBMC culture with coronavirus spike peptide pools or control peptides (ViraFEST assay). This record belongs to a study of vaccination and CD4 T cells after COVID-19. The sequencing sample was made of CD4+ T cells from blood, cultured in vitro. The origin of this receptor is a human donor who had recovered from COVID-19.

This CDR3 reads CASTSRSASSYEQYF. The CDR3 DNA sequence: TGTGCCAGCACCTCGCGGTCCGCGAGCTCCTACGAGCAGTACTTC. V usage is TRBV7-9 and J usage is TRBJ2-7; no clear D gene. Germline CDR1 SEHNR, CDR2 FQNEAQ (reference sequence). Between the trimmed V and J ends, which lost 7 bases and 0 bases, there was a span of 16 bases. This CDR3 is built from 15 residues.